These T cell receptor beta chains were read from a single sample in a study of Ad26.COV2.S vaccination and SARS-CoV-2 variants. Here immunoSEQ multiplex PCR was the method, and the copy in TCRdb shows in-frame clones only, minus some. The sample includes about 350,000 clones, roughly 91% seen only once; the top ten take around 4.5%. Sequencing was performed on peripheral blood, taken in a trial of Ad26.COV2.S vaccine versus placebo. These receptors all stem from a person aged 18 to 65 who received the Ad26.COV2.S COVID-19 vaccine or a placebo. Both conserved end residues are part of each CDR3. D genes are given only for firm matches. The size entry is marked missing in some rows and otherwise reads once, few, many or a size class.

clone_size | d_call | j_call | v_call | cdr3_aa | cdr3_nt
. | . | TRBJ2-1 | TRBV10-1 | CASSDLVFEFVNEQFF | TGCGCCAGCAGTGACCTGGTTTTCGAATTCGTCAATGAGCAGTTCTTC
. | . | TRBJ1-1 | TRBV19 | CASTRSGGRNTEAFF | TGTGCCAGCACAAGAAGCGGCGGCCGGAACACTGAAGCTTTCTTT
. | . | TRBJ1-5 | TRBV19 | CASSGSSNQPQHF | TGTGCCAGTAGTGGGTCGAGCAATCAGCCCCAGCATTTT
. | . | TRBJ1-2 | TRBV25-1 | CASSEGTLYGYTF | TGTGCCAGCAGCGAAGGTACACTCTATGGCTACACCTTC
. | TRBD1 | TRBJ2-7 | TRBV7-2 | CASSLGVYRGSYEQYF | TGTGCCAGCAGCTTAGGGGTATACAGGGGCTCCTACGAGCAGTACTTC
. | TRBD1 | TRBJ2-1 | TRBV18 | CASSPPGQGDLQFF | TGTGCCAGCTCTCCCCCGGGACAGGGCGATTTGCAGTTCTTC
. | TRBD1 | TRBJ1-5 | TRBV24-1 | CATSDLPVQGAGNQPQHF | TGTGCCACCAGTGATCTTCCCGTACAGGGGGCCGGCAATCAGCCCCAGCATTTT
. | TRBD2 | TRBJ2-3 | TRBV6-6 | CASSDGTSGTDTQYF | TGTGCCAGCAGTGATGGGACTAGCGGCACAGATACGCAGTATTTT
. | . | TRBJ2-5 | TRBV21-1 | CASNQETQYF | TGTGCCAGCAACCAAGAGACCCAGTACTTC
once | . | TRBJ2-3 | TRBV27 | CASSLETEADTQYF | TGTGCCAGCAGTCTAGAGACAGAAGCAGATACGCAGTATTTT
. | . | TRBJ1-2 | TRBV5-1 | CASSGAPLYGYTF | TGCGCCAGCAGCGGGGCCCCGCTCTATGGCTACACCTTC
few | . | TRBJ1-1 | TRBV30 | CAWVVYGNTEAFF | TGTGCCTGGGTGGTCTATGGGAACACTGAAGCTTTCTTT
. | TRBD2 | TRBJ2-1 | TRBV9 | CASSPQGIAGANEQFF | TGTGCCAGCAGCCCCCAGGGAATAGCGGGGGCTAATGAGCAGTTCTTC
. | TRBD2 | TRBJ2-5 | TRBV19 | CASSKLGRLAGAEETQYF | TGTGCCAGTAGTAAGTTGGGAAGACTAGCGGGAGCGGAGGAGACCCAGTACTTC
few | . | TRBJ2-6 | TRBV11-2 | CASGQASGANVLTF | TGTGCCAGCGGACAAGCCTCTGGGGCCAACGTCCTGACTTTC
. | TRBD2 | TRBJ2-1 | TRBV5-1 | CASSLTLAGAGNEQFF | TGCGCCAGCAGCTTAACTCTAGCGGGGGCCGGGAATGAGCAGTTCTTC
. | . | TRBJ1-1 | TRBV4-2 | CASSLTVNTEAFF | TGTGCCAGCAGCCTGACGGTGAACACTGAAGCTTTCTTT
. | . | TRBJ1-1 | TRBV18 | CASSPTSNTEAFF | TGTGCCAGCTCACCTACAAGTAACACTGAAGCTTTCTTT
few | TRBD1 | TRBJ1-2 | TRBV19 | CASTHGPGQGDYGYTF | TGTGCCAGTACCCATGGGCCGGGACAGGGGGACTATGGCTACACCTTC
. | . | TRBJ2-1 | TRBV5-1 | CASSPGGLWDEQFF | TGCGCCAGCAGCCCGGGGGGCTTATGGGATGAGCAGTTCTTC
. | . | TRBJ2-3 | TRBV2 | CASTWTARTDTQYF | TGTGCCAGCACCTGGACCGCCCGCACAGATACGCAGTATTTT
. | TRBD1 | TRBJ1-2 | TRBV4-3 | CASSQDQKDRWRGYTF | TGCGCCAGCAGCCAAGATCAAAAGGACAGGTGGCGTGGCTACACCTTC
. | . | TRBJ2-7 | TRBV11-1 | CASSLKVAANYEQYF | TGTGCCAGCAGCCTGAAGGTAGCGGCAAACTACGAGCAGTACTTC
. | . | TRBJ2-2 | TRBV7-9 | CASSLDGITGELFF | TGTGCCAGCAGCTTAGATGGGATAACCGGGGAGCTGTTTTTT
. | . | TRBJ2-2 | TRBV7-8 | CASSFRETNTGELFF | TGTGCCAGCAGCTTCCGGGAGACGAACACCGGGGAGCTGTTTTTT
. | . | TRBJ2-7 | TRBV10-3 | CAISENPGGYEQYF | TGTGCCATCAGTGAGAATCCAGGAGGGTACGAGCAGTACTTC
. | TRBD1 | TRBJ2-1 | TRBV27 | CASKGQGKRNEQFF | TGTGCCAGCAAGGGACAGGGGAAGAGAAATGAGCAGTTCTTC
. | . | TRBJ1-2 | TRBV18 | CASSPPLRTATNYGYTF | TGTGCCAGCTCACCACCGTTAAGGACGGCTACTAACTATGGCTACACCTTC
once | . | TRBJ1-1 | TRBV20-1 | CSAVYTEAFF | TGCAGTGCCGTTTACACTGAAGCTTTCTTT
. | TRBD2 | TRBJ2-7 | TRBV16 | CASTRLAGPYEQYF | TGTGCCAGCACCAGACTAGCGGGACCCTACGAGCAGTACTTC
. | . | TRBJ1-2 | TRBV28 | CASSQENYGYTF | TGTGCCAGCAGCCAGGAGAACTATGGCTACACCTTC
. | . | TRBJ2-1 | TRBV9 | CASSVAPSGGSYNEQFF | TGTGCCAGCAGCGTAGCCCCCTCTGGCGGGTCCTACAATGAGCAGTTCTTC
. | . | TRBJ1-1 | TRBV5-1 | CASSFFPGRGENTEAFF | TGCGCCAGCAGCTTTTTCCCCGGGAGGGGAGAGAACACTGAAGCTTTCTTT
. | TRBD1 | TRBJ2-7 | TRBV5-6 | CASSDGTGNYEQYF | TGTGCCAGCAGCGATGGGACAGGGAACTACGAGCAGTACTTC
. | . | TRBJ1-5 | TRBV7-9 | CASSLTGQPQHF | TGTGCCAGCAGCTTAACAGGCCAGCCCCAGCATTTT
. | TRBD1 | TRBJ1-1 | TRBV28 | CASIFRGRAFF | TGTGCCAGCATCTTCAGGGGGCGGGCTTTCTTT
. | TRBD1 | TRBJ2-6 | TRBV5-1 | CASSFWTGLSRTGANVLTF | TGCGCCAGCAGCTTTTGGACAGGGCTCTCGCGCACTGGGGCCAACGTCCTGACTTTC
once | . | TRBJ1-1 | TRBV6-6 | CASSPLSGTEAFF | TGTGCCAGCAGTCCCCTAAGTGGGACAGAAGCTTTCTTT
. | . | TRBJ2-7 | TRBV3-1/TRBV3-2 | CASSQDGNEQYF | TGTGCCAGCAGCCAAGATGGGAATGAGCAGTACTTC
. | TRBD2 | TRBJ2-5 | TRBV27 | CASSFSGSETQYF | TGTGCCAGCAGTTTTAGCGGGTCAGAGACCCAGTACTTC
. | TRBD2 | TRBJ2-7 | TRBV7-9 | CASSSGGSSYEQYF | TGTGCCAGCAGCTCCGGGGGGAGCTCCTACGAGCAGTACTTC
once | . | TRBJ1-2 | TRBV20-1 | CSARGPYGYTF | TGCAGTGCTCGCGGACCTTATGGCTACACCTTC
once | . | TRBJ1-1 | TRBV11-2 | CASSLDPKVITEAFF | TGTGCCAGCAGCTTAGATCCGAAAGTAATTACTGAAGCTTTCTTT
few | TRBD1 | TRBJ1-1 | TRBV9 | CASSVGDITGDEAFF | TGTGCCAGCAGCGTAGGAGATATTACAGGGGATGAAGCTTTCTTT
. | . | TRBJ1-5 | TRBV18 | CASSPRRDTNQPQHF | TGTGCCAGCTCACCCCGGAGAGACACCAATCAGCCCCAGCATTTT
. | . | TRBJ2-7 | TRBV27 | CASRRDRASSGSPYEQYF | TGTGCCAGCAGGCGGGACAGGGCTTCTAGCGGGTCTCCCTACGAGCAGTACTTC
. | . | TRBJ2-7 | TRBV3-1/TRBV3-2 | CASSQDEDEQYF | TGTGCCAGCAGCCAAGATGAGGACGAGCAGTACTTC
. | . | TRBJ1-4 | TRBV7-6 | CASSLVGTGNEKLFF | TGTGCCAGCAGCTTAGTGGGGACGGGGAATGAAAAACTGTTTTTT
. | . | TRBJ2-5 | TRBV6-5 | CASGLGGGETQYF | TGTGCCAGCGGCCTAGGGGGAGGGGAGACCCAGTACTTC
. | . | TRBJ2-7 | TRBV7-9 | CASSQTSYEQYF | TGTGCCAGCAGCCAGACATCCTACGAGCAGTACTTC
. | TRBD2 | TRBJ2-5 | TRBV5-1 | CASSMTSAPGETQYF | TGCGCCAGCAGCATGACTAGCGCCCCAGGAGAGACCCAGTACTTC